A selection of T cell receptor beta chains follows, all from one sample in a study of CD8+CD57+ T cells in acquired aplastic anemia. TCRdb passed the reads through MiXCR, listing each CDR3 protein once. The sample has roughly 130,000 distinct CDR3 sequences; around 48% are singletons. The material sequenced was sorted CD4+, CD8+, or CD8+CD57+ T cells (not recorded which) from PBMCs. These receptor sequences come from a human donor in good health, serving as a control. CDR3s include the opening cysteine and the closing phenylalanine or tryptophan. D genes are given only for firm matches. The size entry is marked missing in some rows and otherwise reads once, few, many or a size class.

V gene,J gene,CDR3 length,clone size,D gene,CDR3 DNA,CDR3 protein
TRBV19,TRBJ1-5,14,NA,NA,TGTGCCAGTAGTATGGCGGGACACTTCCAGCCCCAGCATTTT,CASSMAGHFQPQHF
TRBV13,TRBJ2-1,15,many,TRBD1,TGTGCCAGCAGCCCCTGGACAGGGGCGGGCAATGAGCAGTTCTTC,CASSPWTGAGNEQFF
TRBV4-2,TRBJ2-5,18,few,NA,TGTGCCAGCAGCACTACAGGGCTGGCCATCCCACGCCAAGAGACCCAGTACTTC,CASSTTGLAIPRQETQYF
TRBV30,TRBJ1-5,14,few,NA,TGTGCCTGGAGTGGGGATTGGGGGGGCCAGCCCCAGCATTTT,CAWSGDWGGQPQHF
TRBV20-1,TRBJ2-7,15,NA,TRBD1,TGCAGTGCTAGAGATCAGGACAGGGCTTCCTACGAGCAGTACTTC,CSARDQDRASYEQYF
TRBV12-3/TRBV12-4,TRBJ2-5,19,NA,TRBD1,TGTGCCAGCAACATCAGCAGCCCCCCACTAGGGGACAGGGGGAAGACCCAGTACTTC,CASNISSPPLGDRGKTQYF
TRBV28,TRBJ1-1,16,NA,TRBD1,TGTGCCAGCAGTTTTCCTGGGACAGGGCTGAACACTGAAGCTTTCTTT,CASSFPGTGLNTEAFF
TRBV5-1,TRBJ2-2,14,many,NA,TGCGCCAGCAGGCGGATTACGGACACCGGGGAGCTGTTTTTT,CASRRITDTGELFF
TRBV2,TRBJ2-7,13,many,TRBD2,TGTGCCATCGGACTAGCAAGCTCCTACGAGCAGTACTTC,CAIGLASSYEQYF
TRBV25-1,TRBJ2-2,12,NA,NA,TGTGCCAGCAGTGTAGGGGCCGGGGAGCTGTTTTTT,CASSVGAGELFF
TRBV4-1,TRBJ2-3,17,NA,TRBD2,TGCGCCAGCAGCCAAGTCAACGGGAGGGCTGGCACAGATACGCAGTATTTT,CASSQVNGRAGTDTQYF
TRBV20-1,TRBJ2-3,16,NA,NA,TGCAGTGCTAGAGATTGGGCCGGACACCCCACAGATACGCAGTATTTT,CSARDWAGHPTDTQYF
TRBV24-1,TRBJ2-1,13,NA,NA,TGTGCCACCAGCCCCAATCGGGGGACAGAGCAGTTCTTC,CATSPNRGTEQFF
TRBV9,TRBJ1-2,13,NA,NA,TGTGCCAGCAGCGTAGACCCAACCCATGGCTACACCTTC,CASSVDPTHGYTF
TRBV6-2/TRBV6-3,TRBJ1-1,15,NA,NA,TGTGCCAGCAGCCACCGTCCCCCCACAGCCACTGAAGCTTTCTTT,CASSHRPPTATEAFF
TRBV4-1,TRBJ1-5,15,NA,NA,TGCGCCAGCAGCCAAGTCTGGGCTAGCAATCAGCCCCAGCATTTT,CASSQVWASNQPQHF
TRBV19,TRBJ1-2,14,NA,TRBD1,TGTGCCAGTAGTGCAGACAGGGCCCCCCACGGCTACACCTTC,CASSADRAPHGYTF
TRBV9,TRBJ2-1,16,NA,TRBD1,TGTGCCAGCAGCGTAATGGGACAGGGTGGCTACAATGAGCAGTTCTTC,CASSVMGQGGYNEQFF
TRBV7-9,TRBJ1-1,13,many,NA,TGTGCCAGCAGCGGACGAGGGAACACTGAAGCTTTCTTT,CASSGRGNTEAFF
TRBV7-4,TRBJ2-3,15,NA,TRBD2,TGTGCCAGCAGCTTAGTTGGTAGCGGGCTGGGTACGCAGTATTTT,CASSLVGSGLGTQYF
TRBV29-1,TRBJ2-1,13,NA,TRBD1,TGCAGCGTGGACAGGGGGCTTTCCAATGAGCAGTTCTTC,CSVDRGLSNEQFF
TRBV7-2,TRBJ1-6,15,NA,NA,TGTGCCAGCAGCTTAGCCGGAGACCTAAATTCACCCCTCCACTTT,CASSLAGDLNSPLHF
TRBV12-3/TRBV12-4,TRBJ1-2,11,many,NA,TGTGCCAGCAGTTCGGACTGGGACTACACCTTC,CASSSDWDYTF
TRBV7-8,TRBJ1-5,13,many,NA,TGTGCCAGCAGCTCAACTGGAAATCAGCCCCAGCATTTT,CASSSTGNQPQHF
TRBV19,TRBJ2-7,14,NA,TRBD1,TGTGCCAGTAGTGACAGGGGGCGGTCCTACGAGCAGTACTTC,CASSDRGRSYEQYF
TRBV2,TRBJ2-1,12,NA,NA,TGTGCCAGCAGTCTCTCCTACAATGAGCAGTTCTTC,CASSLSYNEQFF
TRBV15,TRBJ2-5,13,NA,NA,TGTGCCACCAGCAGGACAAAACAAGAGACCCAGTACTTC,CATSRTKQETQYF
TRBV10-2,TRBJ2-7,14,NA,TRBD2,TGCGCCAGCCGGACTAGCGGGGATCGCTACGAGCAGTACTTC,CASRTSGDRYEQYF
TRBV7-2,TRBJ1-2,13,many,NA,TGTGCCAGCAGCTTAGAGGGGCCTAGGGGCTACACCTTC,CASSLEGPRGYTF
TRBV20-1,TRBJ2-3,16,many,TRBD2,TGCAGTGCTAGACGTACTAGCGGGGGGAGAGCAGATACGCAGTATTTT,CSARRTSGGRADTQYF
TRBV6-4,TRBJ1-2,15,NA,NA,TGTGCCAGCAGTGAACAGATTGGCGGATTAAATGGCTACACCTTC,CASSEQIGGLNGYTF
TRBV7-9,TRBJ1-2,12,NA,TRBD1,TGTGCCAGCAGCACAGGGGGTCACGGCTACACCTTC,CASSTGGHGYTF
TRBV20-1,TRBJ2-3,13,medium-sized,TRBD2,TGCAGTGCCGGACTAGCGGGGGCAGATACGCAGTATTTT,CSAGLAGADTQYF
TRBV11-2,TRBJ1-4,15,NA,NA,TGTGCCAGCAGCCCTCGGGGCCTGGGGGTTGAAAAACTGTTTTTT,CASSPRGLGVEKLFF
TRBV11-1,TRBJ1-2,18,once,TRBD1,TGTGCCAGCAGCTTCTATGGGACAGGGGGCGAGCGGCCCTATGGCTACACCTTC,CASSFYGTGGERPYGYTF
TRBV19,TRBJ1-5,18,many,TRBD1,TGTGCCAGTAATCCAACGGGGACCTCAGGGGGCCGCAATCAGCCCCAGCATTTT,CASNPTGTSGGRNQPQHF
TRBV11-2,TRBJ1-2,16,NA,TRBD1,TGTGCCAGCAGCTCTGGGACAGGGGCTCCAAACTATGGCTACACCTTC,CASSSGTGAPNYGYTF
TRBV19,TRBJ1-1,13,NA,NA,TGTGCCAGTCAACAGGCCATGAACACTGAAGCTTTCTTT,CASQQAMNTEAFF
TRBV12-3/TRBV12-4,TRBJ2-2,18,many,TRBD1,TGTGCCAGCAGTGAGGGACAGGGGGCGTTCCAGGGCACCGGGGAGCTGTTTTTT,CASSEGQGAFQGTGELFF
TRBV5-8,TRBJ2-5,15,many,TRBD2,TGTGCCAGCAGCTTGTCGGGGGGGGCGCAAGAGACCCAGTACTTC,CASSLSGGAQETQYF
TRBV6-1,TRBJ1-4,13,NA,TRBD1,TGTGCCAGCAGGCCGACAGGGTATGAAAAACTGTTTTTT,CASRPTGYEKLFF
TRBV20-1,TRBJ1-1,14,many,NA,TGCAGTGCTAGTCGGGTCTTGGGGTGGGCTGAAGCTTTCTTT,CSASRVLGWAEAFF
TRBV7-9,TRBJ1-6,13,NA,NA,TGTGCCAGCAGCGAATGTCGGGTTTCACCCCTCCACTTT,CASSECRVSPLHF
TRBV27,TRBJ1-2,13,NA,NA,TGTGCCAGCAGGCCGTCGGGGGATGACGGCTACACCTTC,CASRPSGDDGYTF
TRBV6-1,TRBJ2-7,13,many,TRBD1,TGTGCCAGCAGTGAGAGACAGGGAGAGGAGCAGTACTTC,CASSERQGEEQYF
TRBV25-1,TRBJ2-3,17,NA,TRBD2,TGTGCCAGCAGTGAATACAAACTAGCGGGGAGGTCAGATACGCAGTATTTT,CASSEYKLAGRSDTQYF